The rows below give T cell receptor beta chains drawn from one sample of a study of neoadjuvant anti-PD-1 for oral cavity cancer. Libraries were prepared by immunoSEQ multiplex PCR; TCRdb keeps only in-frame clonotypes and omits some of them. The sample has approximately 7,600 clones; around 53% are singletons. This specimen consisted of tumor tissue, obtained before nivolumab (anti-PD-1) treatment. All receptors derive from a person aged 35-79 years with oral cavity squamous cell carcinoma. Each CDR3 is given with its conserved first and last residue. D genes are given only for firm matches. Size tells how often a clone was seen (once, few, many) or the class of an expanded clone, and some rows leave it out.

clone size: few; J gene: TRBJ2-7; V gene: TRBV5-1; D gene: TRBD2; CDR3 DNA: TGCGCCAGCAGCGCTAGCGGAGCCCACGAGCAGTACTTC; CDR3 protein: CASSASGAHEQYF
clone size: .; J gene: TRBJ2-3; V gene: TRBV7-8; D gene: TRBD2; CDR3 DNA: TGTGCCAGCAGCACTAGCGGGAGAACAGATACGCAGTATTTT; CDR3 protein: CASSTSGRTDTQYF
clone size: .; J gene: TRBJ2-3; V gene: TRBV9; D gene: TRBD2; CDR3 DNA: TGTGCCAGCAGCCATGGACTAGCGGGAGAGGGACCCACAGATACGCAGTATTTT; CDR3 protein: CASSHGLAGEGPTDTQYF
clone size: .; J gene: TRBJ2-1; V gene: TRBV6-1; D gene: .; CDR3 DNA: TGTGCCAGCAGTGAAGCGCAGGTAAAGCAGTTCTTC; CDR3 protein: CASSEAQVKQFF
clone size: few; J gene: TRBJ2-7; V gene: TRBV14; D gene: .; CDR3 DNA: TGTGCCAGCAGCAAACAGGATATCCACGAGCAGTACTTC; CDR3 protein: CASSKQDIHEQYF
clone size: .; J gene: TRBJ1-1; V gene: TRBV13; D gene: .; CDR3 DNA: TGTGCCAGCAGCTCGGCAGGGGTTGAGAACACTGAAGCTTTCTTT; CDR3 protein: CASSSAGVENTEAFF
clone size: .; J gene: TRBJ2-6; V gene: TRBV7-8; D gene: TRBD1; CDR3 DNA: TGTGCCAGCAGCTACAGGGGGCAGGCTGGGGCCAACGTCCTGACTTTC; CDR3 protein: CASSYRGQAGANVLTF
clone size: .; J gene: TRBJ2-7; V gene: TRBV19; D gene: .; CDR3 DNA: TGTGCCACCCGGGACTTCTCCTACGAGCAGTACTTC; CDR3 protein: CATRDFSYEQYF
clone size: few; J gene: TRBJ2-3; V gene: TRBV30; D gene: .; CDR3 DNA: TGTGCCTGGAGTGTACGAGAGCGACTCACAGATACGCAGTATTTT; CDR3 protein: CAWSVRERLTDTQYF
clone size: .; J gene: TRBJ2-1; V gene: TRBV4-2; D gene: .; CDR3 DNA: TGTGCCAGCAGCCTAACTATAGCCAGCAATGAGCAGTTCTTC; CDR3 protein: CASSLTIASNEQFF
clone size: few; J gene: TRBJ2-7; V gene: TRBV6-1; D gene: TRBD2; CDR3 DNA: TGTGCCAGCAGTGACAGCGGGAGGGCCGACGAGCAGTACTTC; CDR3 protein: CASSDSGRADEQYF
clone size: .; J gene: TRBJ1-1; V gene: TRBV27; D gene: .; CDR3 DNA: TGTGCCAGCAGTTTAGTCAGGGGTCCAGCTTTCTTT; CDR3 protein: CASSLVRGPAFF
clone size: .; J gene: TRBJ2-1; V gene: TRBV7-9; D gene: .; CDR3 DNA: TGTGCCAGCAGCTTAGGGCTGGCCACCTCTGGCGATGAGCAGTTCTTC; CDR3 protein: CASSLGLATSGDEQFF
clone size: .; J gene: TRBJ2-4; V gene: TRBV6-6; D gene: TRBD2; CDR3 DNA: TGTGCCAGCAGTTCGTTAGCGGGATTGGGCAAAAACATTCAGTACTTC; CDR3 protein: CASSSLAGLGKNIQYF
clone size: .; J gene: TRBJ2-5; V gene: TRBV6-1; D gene: TRBD1; CDR3 DNA: TGTGCCAGCAGTGGACTCCGGGACAGGGTAGAGAAAGAGACCCAGTACTTC; CDR3 protein: CASSGLRDRVEKETQYF
clone size: .; J gene: TRBJ2-1; V gene: TRBV2; D gene: .; CDR3 DNA: TGTGCCAGCAGTTTCCAAAAAGGCGGCGGGTTCTTC; CDR3 protein: CASSFQKGGGFF
clone size: .; J gene: TRBJ1-1; V gene: TRBV2; D gene: .; CDR3 DNA: TGTGCCAGCAGTCGGACAGTGAACACTGAAGCTTTCTTT; CDR3 protein: CASSRTVNTEAFF
clone size: few; J gene: TRBJ2-1; V gene: TRBV27; D gene: .; CDR3 DNA: TGTGCCAGCAGTTTTGCAGGGGAGGGGGAGCAGTTCTTC; CDR3 protein: CASSFAGEGEQFF
clone size: once; J gene: TRBJ1-5; V gene: TRBV7-2; D gene: .; CDR3 DNA: TGTGCCAGCAGCTTAGAAATGAATCAGCCCCAGCATTTT; CDR3 protein: CASSLEMNQPQHF
clone size: few; J gene: TRBJ2-7; V gene: TRBV5-1; D gene: TRBD1; CDR3 DNA: TGCGCCAGCAGCCGGACAGGGGCCTACGAGCAGTACTTC; CDR3 protein: CASSRTGAYEQYF
clone size: .; J gene: TRBJ1-2; V gene: TRBV7-9; D gene: .; CDR3 DNA: TGTGCCAGCAGCTTGGGCGGTTTGGTCGGGGGCTACACCTTC; CDR3 protein: CASSLGGLVGGYTF
clone size: medium-sized; J gene: TRBJ1-2; V gene: TRBV29-1; D gene: .; CDR3 DNA: TGCAGCGTTGACCAAGGGGCCCCCGAGGGCTACACCTTC; CDR3 protein: CSVDQGAPEGYTF
clone size: medium-sized; J gene: TRBJ2-2; V gene: TRBV11-2; D gene: .; CDR3 DNA: TGTGCCAGCAGCTTACTCCTCGGGGGCGGTCGGACCGGGGAGCTGTTTTTT; CDR3 protein: CASSLLLGGGRTGELFF
clone size: .; J gene: TRBJ2-1; V gene: TRBV25-1; D gene: TRBD2; CDR3 DNA: TGTGCCAGCAGTCCCCAAGGACTAGCATCCTCCTACAATGAGCAGTTCTTC; CDR3 protein: CASSPQGLASSYNEQFF
clone size: .; J gene: TRBJ2-1; V gene: TRBV6-5; D gene: .; CDR3 DNA: TGTGCCAGCTATTCTACAGGGCGGGATGAGCAGTTCTTC; CDR3 protein: CASYSTGRDEQFF
clone size: few; J gene: TRBJ2-7; V gene: TRBV28; D gene: .; CDR3 DNA: TGTGCCAGCAGTCCCTCAAGGGGCTACGAGCAGTACTTC; CDR3 protein: CASSPSRGYEQYF
clone size: few; J gene: TRBJ2-2; V gene: TRBV29-1; D gene: .; CDR3 DNA: TGCAGCGGCGGGGATCGTACCGGGGAGCTGTTTTTT; CDR3 protein: CSGGDRTGELFF
clone size: few; J gene: TRBJ2-7; V gene: TRBV6-1; D gene: TRBD2; CDR3 DNA: TGTGCCAGCAGTGAATTCAGTAGCGGGTCCTACGAGCAGTACTTC; CDR3 protein: CASSEFSSGSYEQYF
clone size: few; J gene: TRBJ2-3; V gene: TRBV10-3; D gene: TRBD1; CDR3 DNA: TGTGCCACTCAACAGGGGGCAACCGATACGCAGTATTTT; CDR3 protein: CATQQGATDTQYF
clone size: .; J gene: TRBJ2-7; V gene: TRBV28; D gene: .; CDR3 DNA: TGTGCCAGCATCCCCCCGGGACGGAGCTCCTACGAGCAGTACTTC; CDR3 protein: CASIPPGRSSYEQYF
clone size: .; J gene: TRBJ1-1; V gene: TRBV11-2; D gene: .; CDR3 DNA: TGTGCCAGCAGCTCCGGGAGTGGGGTTAACACTGAAGCTTTCTTT; CDR3 protein: CASSSGSGVNTEAFF
clone size: .; J gene: TRBJ1-2; V gene: TRBV5-5; D gene: .; CDR3 DNA: TGTGCCAGCAGCTTGGTGACGGTCAAGGCTAACTATGGCTACACCTTC; CDR3 protein: CASSLVTVKANYGYTF
clone size: few; J gene: TRBJ2-7; V gene: TRBV5-1; D gene: .; CDR3 DNA: TGCGCCAGCAGCTTGGGACAGGTGGTTGCCTACGAGCAGTACTTC; CDR3 protein: CASSLGQVVAYEQYF
clone size: .; J gene: TRBJ2-2; V gene: TRBV10-3; D gene: .; CDR3 DNA: TGTGCCATCAGTGGGTACGGTGCCGGGGAGCTGTTTTTT; CDR3 protein: CAISGYGAGELFF
clone size: .; J gene: TRBJ2-3; V gene: TRBV18; D gene: TRBD2; CDR3 DNA: TGTGCCAGCTCACCACTCCGGGGGGAGGATACGCAGTATTTT; CDR3 protein: CASSPLRGEDTQYF
clone size: .; J gene: TRBJ2-3; V gene: TRBV6-1; D gene: TRBD2; CDR3 DNA: TGTGCCAGCAGTGAAGGAATTAGCGGGAGTACCACAGATACGCAGTATTTT; CDR3 protein: CASSEGISGSTTDTQYF
clone size: .; J gene: TRBJ1-4; V gene: TRBV11-2; D gene: TRBD1; CDR3 DNA: TGTGCCAGCAGCCCCCGGGCAGGGGGAGGGGGAAAACTGTTTTTT; CDR3 protein: CASSPRAGGGGKLFF
clone size: .; J gene: TRBJ2-3; V gene: TRBV2; D gene: .; CDR3 DNA: TGTGCCAGCAGTATCGTCAGGGGCACAGATACGCAGTATTTT; CDR3 protein: CASSIVRGTDTQYF
clone size: .; J gene: TRBJ2-5; V gene: TRBV7-9; D gene: TRBD2; CDR3 DNA: TGTGCCAGCAGCTTGGGGACTAGCCTCGGGGAGACCCAGTACTTC; CDR3 protein: CASSLGTSLGETQYF
clone size: few; J gene: TRBJ1-2; V gene: TRBV19; D gene: .; CDR3 DNA: TGTGCCAGTAGTATCGGTTGGCAGATCTATGGCTACACCTTC; CDR3 protein: CASSIGWQIYGYTF
clone size: few; J gene: TRBJ1-4; V gene: TRBV5-1; D gene: .; CDR3 DNA: TGCGCCAGCAGCTTGGTAGGCCAGCCGAGTGAAAAACTGTTTTTT; CDR3 protein: CASSLVGQPSEKLFF
clone size: .; J gene: TRBJ2-5; V gene: TRBV11-3; D gene: .; CDR3 DNA: TGTGCCAGCAGCCAGAGTCGGACGGGACCGGGAGAGACCCAGTACTTC; CDR3 protein: CASSQSRTGPGETQYF
clone size: few; J gene: TRBJ1-4; V gene: TRBV7-9; D gene: .; CDR3 DNA: TGTGCCAGCAGCGGACAGCTAAATGAAAAACTGTTTTTT; CDR3 protein: CASSGQLNEKLFF
clone size: .; J gene: TRBJ2-7; V gene: TRBV10-2; D gene: .; CDR3 DNA: TGCGCCAGCAGACCTTCGACGGTAAATGGTCCCTACGAGCAGTACTTC; CDR3 protein: CASRPSTVNGPYEQYF
clone size: .; J gene: TRBJ1-1; V gene: TRBV7-9; D gene: .; CDR3 DNA: TGTGCCAGCGGACGGCTGAACACTGAAGCTTTCTTT; CDR3 protein: CASGRLNTEAFF
clone size: .; J gene: TRBJ2-7; V gene: TRBV28; D gene: TRBD1; CDR3 DNA: TGTGCCAGCAGTTTAAGTCGGGAAAGACAGGGCCCCTACGAGCAGTACTTC; CDR3 protein: CASSLSRERQGPYEQYF
clone size: .; J gene: TRBJ2-7; V gene: TRBV5-1; D gene: .; CDR3 DNA: TGCGCCAGCAGGGGGAGTCATGAGCAGTACTTC; CDR3 protein: CASRGSHEQYF
clone size: medium-sized; J gene: TRBJ2-7; V gene: TRBV2; D gene: TRBD2; CDR3 DNA: TGTGCCAGCATGGGACTAGCGATTCACGAGCAGTACTTC; CDR3 protein: CASMGLAIHEQYF
clone size: .; J gene: TRBJ2-3; V gene: TRBV6-5; D gene: .; CDR3 DNA: TGTGCCAGCAGTTACTCGGACGGCACAGATACGCAGTATTTT; CDR3 protein: CASSYSDGTDTQYF
clone size: few; J gene: TRBJ1-5; V gene: TRBV29-1; D gene: .; CDR3 DNA: TGCAGCGTCGCGGACAGCCCAAATCAGCCCCAGCATTTT; CDR3 protein: CSVADSPNQPQHF
clone size: .; J gene: TRBJ2-7; V gene: TRBV4-2; D gene: .; CDR3 DNA: TGTGCCAGCAGCCAAGAAAGGAGTACGTATGCGGGAACCCCCTACGAGCAGTACTTC; CDR3 protein: CASSQERSTYAGTPYEQYF
clone size: .; J gene: TRBJ2-5; V gene: TRBV10-2; D gene: TRBD2; CDR3 DNA: TGCGCCAGCGCTACCGGGAGGGTAATGGAGACCCAGTACTTC; CDR3 protein: CASATGRVMETQYF
clone size: few; J gene: TRBJ1-1; V gene: TRBV6-5; D gene: TRBD1; CDR3 DNA: TGTGCCAGCAGTCTTACAGGGGAAGGGAACACTGAAGCTTTCTTT; CDR3 protein: CASSLTGEGNTEAFF